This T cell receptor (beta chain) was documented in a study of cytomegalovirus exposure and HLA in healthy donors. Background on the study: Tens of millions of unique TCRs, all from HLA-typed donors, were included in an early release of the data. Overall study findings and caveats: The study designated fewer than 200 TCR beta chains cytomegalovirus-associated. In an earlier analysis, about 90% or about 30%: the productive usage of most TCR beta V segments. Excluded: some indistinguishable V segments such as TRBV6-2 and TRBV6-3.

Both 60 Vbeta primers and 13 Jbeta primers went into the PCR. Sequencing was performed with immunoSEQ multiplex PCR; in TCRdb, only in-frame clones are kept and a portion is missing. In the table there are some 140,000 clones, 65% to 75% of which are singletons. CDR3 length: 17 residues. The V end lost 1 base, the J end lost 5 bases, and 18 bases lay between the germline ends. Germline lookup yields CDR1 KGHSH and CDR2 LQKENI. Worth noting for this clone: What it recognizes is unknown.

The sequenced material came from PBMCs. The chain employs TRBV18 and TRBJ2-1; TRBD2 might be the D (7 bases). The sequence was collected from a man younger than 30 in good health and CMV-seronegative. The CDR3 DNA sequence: TGTGCCAGCTCACCACGGATGGAGGGGGGGTTTAACAATGAGCAGTTCTTC. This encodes CASSPRMEGGFNNEQFF.